Below, 7 T cell receptor beta chains from the same sample are listed, as sequenced in a study of T cell responses to AZD1222 COVID-19 vaccine. Repertoires were generated with immunoSEQ multiplex PCR, while TCRdb's copy carries only in-frame clones and drops some. The data show 100,000 to 140,000 clones, 80% to 90% seen once. Specimen: peripheral blood, collected on day 0 of AZD1222 vaccination. The source is an adult in good health.

This rearrangement joins TRBV6-2 or TRBV6-3 to TRBJ2-2; no clear D. Trimming stripped 4 bases from V and 0 bases from J, with 6 bases between. The CDR3 sequence is 14 residues long. Germline CDR1 reads MNHEY; CDR2 reads SVGEGT. CDR3 protein: CASSWQANTGELFF. The DNA for the CDR3 is TGTGCCAGCAGTTGGCAGGCGAACACCGGGGAGCTGTTTTTT.

The chain carries TRBV11-3 and TRBJ2-1; 13 bases are a match to TRBD2. Germline CDR1 reads SGHNT; CDR2 reads YENEEA. There are 17 residues in the CDR3. V shed 5 bases, J shed 7 bases, and the junction held 11 bases outside the gene matches. As DNA, the CDR3 is TGTGCCAGCAGCACGGTTGCGGGACTAGCGGGATTGAATGAGCAGTTCTTC. As protein: CASSTVAGLAGLNEQFF.

CDR3 nucleotides: TGCAGTGCTAGTTTGTCTAGCGGGAGCCTAGGGGGTGAGCAGTACTTC. Amino acids: CSASLSSGSLGGEQYF. The chain uses TRBV20-1 and TRBJ2-7; 10 nucleotides agree with TRBD2. CDR1 DFQATT and CDR2 SNEGSKA come from the germline V gene (reference sequence). The CDR3 extends over 16 amino acids. V lost 3 bases and J lost 7; bases outside the gene matches: 15.

The CDR3 bases are TGTGCCTGGAGACGAGGAGCCTACGAGCAGTACTTC. This codes for CAWRRGAYEQYF. The chain couples TRBV30 to TRBJ2-7; D not resolved. The V gene's germline CDR1 is GTSNPN and CDR2 SVGIG (reference sequence). Trimming removed 3 bases at V and 2 bases at J, with 8 bases between. This CDR3 region has 12 residues.

V usage is TRBV15 and J usage is TRBJ2-1; TRBD2 agrees at 12 bases. The CDR3 covers 15 residues. The ends lost 8 bases at V and 5 bases at J; junction bases unmatched: 7. Germline V gene data show CDR1 as LNHNV and CDR2 as YYDKDF (reference sequence). Here the CDR3 reads CATAPSGRAHNEQFF. CDR3 sequence (DNA): TGTGCCACCGCCCCTAGCGGGAGGGCCCACAATGAGCAGTTCTTC.

V is TRBV6-5 and J is TRBJ1-1, with D uncertain. Germline CDR1 MNHEY, CDR2 SVGAGI. With 6 bases removed from V and 5 bases from J, the gap between germline ends came to 16 bases. The CDR3 runs 14 residues. The CDR3 DNA follows: TGTGCCAGCAGGAAAAAGAGCGGGGTGACTGAAGCTTTCTTT. It encodes CASRKKSGVTEAFF.

The V gene is TRBV28, the J gene TRBJ1-5; no clear D. CDR3 length: 14 amino acids. Deletions cut 6 bases from V and 5 bases from J, with 14 bases between. The germline CDR1 and CDR2 sequences are MDHEN and SYDVKM. The CDR3 DNA sequence: TGTGCCAGCAGCCTAAGGGCACAAGATCAGCCCCAGCATTTT. Protein sequence: CASSLRAQDQPQHF.